This is a list of T cell receptor beta chains from one sample in a study of blood T cell repertoires in COVID-19. Clones were sequenced by immunoSEQ multiplex PCR, and TCRdb holds only the in-frame ones, with some missing. This sample has approximately 210,000 clones, with around 86% found just once. Sequenced sample: peripheral blood. These receptors originate from a man aged 25 to 45 who had recovered from COVID-19. The CDR3 runs from the conserved cysteine through the conserved F or W. D genes are given only for firm matches. Not all rows give a size; the values are once, few, many and, for expanded clones, a class.

d_call,clone_size,j_call,v_call,cdr3_aa,cdr3_nt
TRBD1,once,TRBJ2-5,TRBV6-5,CASSLQGPSETQYF,TGTGCCAGCAGCTTACAGGGGCCCTCGGAGACCCAGTACTTC
NA,NA,TRBJ1-3,TRBV7-2,CASSLYREDTIYF,TGTGCCAGCAGCTTATACCGGGAGGACACCATATATTTT
NA,NA,TRBJ2-3,TRBV29-1,CSVLRRQTPDTQYF,TGCAGCGTTCTTAGGAGGCAGACGCCAGATACGCAGTATTTT
NA,NA,TRBJ1-5,TRBV7-8,CASSLQVSPQHF,TGTGCCAGCAGCCTACAGGTTTCGCCCCAGCATTTT
NA,NA,TRBJ1-1,TRBV10-1,CATRKIRGTEAFF,TGCGCCACAAGAAAGATCCGGGGCACTGAAGCTTTCTTT
TRBD1,NA,TRBJ2-5,TRBV13,CASSLDRDQETQYF,TGTGCCAGCAGCTTGGACAGGGACCAAGAGACCCAGTACTTC
NA,NA,TRBJ2-2,TRBV29-1,CSVEKTRNTGELFF,TGCAGCGTTGAAAAAACACGGAACACCGGGGAGCTGTTTTTT
NA,NA,TRBJ2-5,TRBV5-1,CASSLPQGEGETQYF,TGCGCCAGCAGTTTGCCGCAGGGTGAAGGAGAGACCCAGTACTTC
NA,NA,TRBJ1-1,TRBV9,CASSVVQGWGPFF,TGTGCCAGCAGCGTAGTTCAGGGGTGGGGTCCTTTCTTT
NA,few,TRBJ1-5,TRBV19,CASSIRRNQPQHF,TGTGCCAGTAGTATCCGCAGGAATCAGCCCCAGCATTTT
TRBD1,NA,TRBJ1-2,TRBV6-5,CASTPAGGVIDGYTF,TGTGCCAGCACCCCGGCAGGGGGCGTTATCGATGGCTACACCTTC
NA,NA,TRBJ1-5,TRBV19,CASIADSQLYQPQHF,TGTGCCAGTATTGCGGACAGCCAGCTTTATCAGCCCCAGCATTTT
TRBD1,NA,TRBJ1-2,TRBV19,CASSADWGQGYGYTF,TGTGCCAGTAGTGCGGATTGGGGACAGGGTTATGGCTACACCTTC
NA,NA,TRBJ2-7,TRBV7-9,CASSLQGLMSEQYF,TGTGCCAGCAGCTTACAGGGACTTATGAGTGAGCAGTACTTC
NA,NA,TRBJ2-3,TRBV5-4,CAGRWGGTDTQYF,TGTGCCGGCCGGTGGGGGGGCACAGATACGCAGTATTTT
NA,NA,TRBJ2-7,TRBV20-1,CSAEQGYEQYF,TGCAGTGCAGAACAGGGTTACGAGCAGTACTTC
TRBD1,NA,TRBJ2-7,TRBV5-8,CASSPGQGAFGYEQYF,TGTGCCAGCAGCCCAGGACAGGGGGCGTTTGGCTACGAGCAGTACTTC
NA,NA,TRBJ1-1,TRBV5-1,CASSLGTGAQDTEAFF,TGCGCCAGCAGCTTGGGAACAGGTGCCCAGGACACTGAAGCTTTCTTT
NA,once,TRBJ1-1,TRBV12-3/TRBV12-4,CASSLGQRLEAFF,TGTGCCAGCAGCCTGGGACAACGGCTTGAAGCTTTCTTT
TRBD1,NA,TRBJ1-2,TRBV5-1,CATRTGSSGYGYTF,TGCGCCACCAGGACAGGGTCCAGCGGTTATGGCTACACCTTC
TRBD1,NA,TRBJ1-4,TRBV28,CATPREGGGPGELFF,TGTGCCACCCCGCGGGAGGGAGGGGGCCCGGGGGAACTGTTTTTT
TRBD2,NA,TRBJ2-3,TRBV5-4,CASSPRGGRTDTQYF,TGTGCCAGCAGTCCCCGGGGGGGAAGGACAGATACGCAGTATTTT
NA,NA,TRBJ2-3,TRBV6-1,CASSEATPNSDTQYF,TGTGCCAGCAGTGAAGCAACTCCCAACTCGGATACGCAGTATTTT
TRBD2,once,TRBJ2-2,TRBV11-2,CASSLDPGLSTGELFF,TGTGCCAGCAGCTTAGATCCGGGACTATCCACCGGGGAGCTGTTTTTT
NA,NA,TRBJ2-2,TRBV2,CASSLQGNGELFF,TGTGCCAGCAGTTTACAGGGTAATGGGGAGCTGTTTTTT
NA,NA,TRBJ2-7,TRBV9,CASSDTPGRAPYEQYF,TGTGCCAGCAGCGATACCCCCGGCAGGGCACCCTACGAGCAGTACTTC
NA,NA,TRBJ2-5,TRBV6-5,CASSYNGDGIQETQYF,TGTGCCAGCAGTTATAACGGGGATGGGATACAAGAGACCCAGTACTTC